This T cell receptor beta chain was captured by sequencing in a study of T cell repertoires in cytomegalovirus infection. Looking at the study overall: Public TCR beta signatures were indicative of both CMV infection and a matching HLA type.

TCRdb ran MiXCR on the reads and lists one entry per CDR3 protein. The table records a few hundred thousand distinct CDR3 sequences, less than 30% of them present only once. In its sample, this clonotype was seen a few times. The sequenced material came from PBMCs. This TCR derives from a human donor in good health (CMV status not recorded). Some clones in this sample may be carry-over from other donors' samples.

Here the CDR3 reads CATQTGGSNQPQHF. In nucleotides, the CDR3 is TGTGCCACCCAGACAGGGGGCTCCAATCAGCCCCAGCATTTT. The rearrangement uses TRBV24-1 and TRBJ1-5; 10 nucleotides match TRBD1. Trimming at V came to 9 bases and at J to 3 bases, leaving 4 bases not matched to a gene. Germline CDR1 and CDR2: KGHDR and SFDVKD. This CDR3 contains 14 residues.